This T cell receptor beta chain was captured in a study of blood T cell repertoires in COVID-19. Clones were sequenced by immunoSEQ multiplex PCR, and TCRdb holds only the in-frame ones, with some missing. The sample holds a few hundred thousand clones; roughly 87% are singletons and the top ten take just under 3%. Sequenced sample: PBMCs or T cells enriched from blood (not recorded which). This clonotype originated in a woman aged 25 to 39 who had recovered from COVID-19.

The CDR3 region is CASSLGAYGSDEKLFF. The CDR3 region has the DNA TGTGCCAGCAGCTTGGGTGCTTACGGAAGCGATGAAAAACTGTTTTTT. This chain uses TRBV7-9 with TRBJ1-4, with D unclear. The V end was cut by 3 bases, the J end by 6 bases, with 17 bases between. The CDR3 runs to 16 residues. Per the germline V gene, CDR1 is SEHNR and CDR2 is FQNEAQ (reference sequence).